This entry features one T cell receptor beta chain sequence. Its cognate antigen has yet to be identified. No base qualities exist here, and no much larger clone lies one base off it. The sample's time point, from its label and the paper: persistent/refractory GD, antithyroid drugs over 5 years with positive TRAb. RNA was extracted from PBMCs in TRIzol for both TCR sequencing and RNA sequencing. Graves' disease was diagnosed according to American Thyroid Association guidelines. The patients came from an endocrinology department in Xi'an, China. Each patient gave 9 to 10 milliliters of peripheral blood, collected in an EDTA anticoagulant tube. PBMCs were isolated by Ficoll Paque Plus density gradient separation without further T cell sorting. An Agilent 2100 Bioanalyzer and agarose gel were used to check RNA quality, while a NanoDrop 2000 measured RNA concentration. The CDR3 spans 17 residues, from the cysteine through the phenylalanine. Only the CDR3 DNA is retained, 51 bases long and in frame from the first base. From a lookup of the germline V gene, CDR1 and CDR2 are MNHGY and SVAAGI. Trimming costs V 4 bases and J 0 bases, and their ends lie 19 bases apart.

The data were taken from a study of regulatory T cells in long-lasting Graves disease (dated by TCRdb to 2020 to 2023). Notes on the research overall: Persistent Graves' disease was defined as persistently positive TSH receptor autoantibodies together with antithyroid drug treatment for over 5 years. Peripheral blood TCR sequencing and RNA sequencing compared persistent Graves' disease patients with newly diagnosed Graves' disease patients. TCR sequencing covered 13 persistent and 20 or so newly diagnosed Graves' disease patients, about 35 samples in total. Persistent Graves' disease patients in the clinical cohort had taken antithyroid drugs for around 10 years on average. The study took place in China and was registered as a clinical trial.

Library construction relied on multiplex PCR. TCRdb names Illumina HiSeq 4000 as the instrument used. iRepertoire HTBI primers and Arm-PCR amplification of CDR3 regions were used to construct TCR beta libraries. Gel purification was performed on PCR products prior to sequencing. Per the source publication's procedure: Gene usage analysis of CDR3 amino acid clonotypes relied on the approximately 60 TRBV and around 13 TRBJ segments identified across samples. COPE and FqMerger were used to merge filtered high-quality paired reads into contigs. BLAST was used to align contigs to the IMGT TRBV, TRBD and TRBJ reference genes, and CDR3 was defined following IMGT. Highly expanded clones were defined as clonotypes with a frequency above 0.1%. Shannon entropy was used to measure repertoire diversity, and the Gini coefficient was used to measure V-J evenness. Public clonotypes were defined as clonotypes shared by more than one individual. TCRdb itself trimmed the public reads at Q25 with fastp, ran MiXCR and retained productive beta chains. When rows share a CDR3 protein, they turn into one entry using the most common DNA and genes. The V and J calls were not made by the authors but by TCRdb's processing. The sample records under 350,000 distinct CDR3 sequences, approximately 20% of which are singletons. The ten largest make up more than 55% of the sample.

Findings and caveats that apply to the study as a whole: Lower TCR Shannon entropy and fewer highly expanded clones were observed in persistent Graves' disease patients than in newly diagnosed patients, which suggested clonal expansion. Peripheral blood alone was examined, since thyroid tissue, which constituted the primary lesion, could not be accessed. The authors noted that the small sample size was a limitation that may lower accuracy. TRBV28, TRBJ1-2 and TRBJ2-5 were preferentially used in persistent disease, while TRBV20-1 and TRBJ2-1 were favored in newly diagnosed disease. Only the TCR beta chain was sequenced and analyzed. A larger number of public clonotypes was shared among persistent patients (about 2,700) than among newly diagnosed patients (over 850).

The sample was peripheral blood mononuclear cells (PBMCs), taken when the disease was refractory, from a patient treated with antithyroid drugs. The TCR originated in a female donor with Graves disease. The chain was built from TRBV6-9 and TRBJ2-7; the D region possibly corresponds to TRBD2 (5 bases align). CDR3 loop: CASSWETDGRLSYEQYF. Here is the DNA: TGTGCCAGCAGTTGGGAGACGGACGGACGTCTCTCCTACGAGCAGTACTTC.